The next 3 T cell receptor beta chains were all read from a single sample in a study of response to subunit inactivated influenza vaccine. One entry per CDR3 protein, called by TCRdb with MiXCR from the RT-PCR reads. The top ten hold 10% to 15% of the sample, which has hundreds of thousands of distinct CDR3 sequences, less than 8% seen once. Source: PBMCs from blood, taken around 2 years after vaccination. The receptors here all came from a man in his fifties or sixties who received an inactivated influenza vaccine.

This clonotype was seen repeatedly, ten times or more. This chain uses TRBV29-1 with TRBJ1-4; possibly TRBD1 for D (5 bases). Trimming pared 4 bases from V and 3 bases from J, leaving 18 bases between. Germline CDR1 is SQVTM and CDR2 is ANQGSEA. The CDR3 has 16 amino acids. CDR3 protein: CSVGELKGAANEKLFF. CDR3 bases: TGCAGCGTTGGGGAGCTGAAAGGGGCGGCTAATGAAAAACTGTTTTTT. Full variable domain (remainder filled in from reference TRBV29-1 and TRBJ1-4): SAVISQKPSRDICQRGTSLTIQCQVDSQVTMMFWYRQQPGQSLTLIATANQGSEATYESGFVIDKFPISRPNLTFSTLTVSNMSPEDSSIYLCSVGELKGAANEKLFFGSGTQLSVL.

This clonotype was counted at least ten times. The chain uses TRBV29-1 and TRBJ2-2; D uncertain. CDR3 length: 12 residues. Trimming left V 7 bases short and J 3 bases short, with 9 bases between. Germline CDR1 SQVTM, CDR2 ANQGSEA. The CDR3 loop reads CSGEADTGELFF. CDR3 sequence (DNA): TGCAGCGGCGAGGCGGACACCGGGGAGCTGTTTTTT.

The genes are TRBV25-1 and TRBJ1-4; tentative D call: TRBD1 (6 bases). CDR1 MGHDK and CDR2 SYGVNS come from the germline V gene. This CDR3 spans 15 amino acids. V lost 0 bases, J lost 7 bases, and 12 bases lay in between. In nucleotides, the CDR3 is TGTGCCAGCAGTGAATACAGGGGATCCACTGAAAAACTGTTTTTT. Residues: CASSEYRGSTEKLFF.